These T cell receptor beta chains were read from a single sample in a study of blood T cell repertoires in COVID-19. The table came from immunoSEQ multiplex PCR; TCRdb's copy has only in-frame clones and leaves some out. In the table there are around 140,000 clones, roughly four fifths of which are singletons. Sequencing was done on a sample of PBMCs or T cells enriched from blood (not recorded which). These receptors all stem from a man aged 35 to 55 with acute COVID-19. The CDR3 runs from the conserved cysteine through the conserved F or W. Each record gives: CDR3 protein, CDR3 DNA, CDR3 length, V gene, clone size, D gene, J gene. A D gene is named only where the DNA matches it firmly. Size values are once, few and many counts, or a class for expanded clones, and some rows have none.

CDR3 protein: CASSLGSQGFGELFF
CDR3 DNA: TGTGCCAGCAGCTTAGGTTCCCAGGGCTTCGGGGAGCTGTTTTTT
CDR3 length: 15
V gene: TRBV7-9
clone size: .
D gene: .
J gene: TRBJ2-2

CDR3 protein: CSALGLNANYGYTF
CDR3 DNA: TGCAGCGCACTCGGACTGAATGCTAACTATGGCTACACCTTC
CDR3 length: 14
V gene: TRBV29-1
clone size: once
D gene: .
J gene: TRBJ1-2

CDR3 protein: CASSLGAGGPGTDTQYF
CDR3 DNA: TGCGCCAGCAGCTTGGGAGCGGGGGGGCCTGGCACAGATACGCAGTATTTT
CDR3 length: 17
V gene: TRBV5-1
clone size: .
D gene: TRBD2
J gene: TRBJ2-3

CDR3 protein: CAISQGGQDSYEQYF
CDR3 DNA: TGTGCCATCAGTCAAGGGGGACAGGACTCCTACGAGCAGTACTTC
CDR3 length: 15
V gene: TRBV10-3
clone size: .
D gene: TRBD1
J gene: TRBJ2-7

CDR3 protein: CASSLQLGANVLTF
CDR3 DNA: TGCGCCAGCAGCCTCCAACTTGGGGCCAACGTCCTGACTTTC
CDR3 length: 14
V gene: TRBV5-1
clone size: .
D gene: .
J gene: TRBJ2-6

CDR3 protein: CAWSRAGGFNYGYTF
CDR3 DNA: TGTGCCTGGAGTAGGGCAGGGGGATTTAACTATGGCTACACCTTC
CDR3 length: 15
V gene: TRBV30
clone size: .
D gene: TRBD1
J gene: TRBJ1-2

CDR3 protein: CASSSWTSGRAGDTQYF
CDR3 DNA: TGTGCCAGTAGTTCCTGGACTAGCGGGAGGGCCGGAGATACGCAGTATTTT
CDR3 length: 17
V gene: TRBV19
clone size: .
D gene: TRBD2
J gene: TRBJ2-3

CDR3 protein: CAWRPGQGLANYGYTF
CDR3 DNA: TGTGCCTGGAGGCCGGGACAGGGTCTAGCTAACTATGGCTACACCTTC
CDR3 length: 16
V gene: TRBV30
clone size: few
D gene: TRBD1
J gene: TRBJ1-2

CDR3 protein: CASVSRNQPQHF
CDR3 DNA: TGTGCCAGCGTAAGCAGGAATCAGCCCCAGCATTTT
CDR3 length: 12
V gene: TRBV27
clone size: .
D gene: .
J gene: TRBJ1-5

CDR3 protein: CSAGLYFNEQFF
CDR3 DNA: TGCAGCGCGGGACTCTATTTCAATGAGCAGTTCTTC
CDR3 length: 12
V gene: TRBV29-1
clone size: .
D gene: .
J gene: TRBJ2-1

CDR3 protein: CATSHDSYSGNTIYF
CDR3 DNA: TGTGCCACCAGCCACGACTCCTACTCTGGAAACACCATATATTTT
CDR3 length: 15
V gene: TRBV15
clone size: .
D gene: .
J gene: TRBJ1-3

CDR3 protein: CASSQNRVGEAFF
CDR3 DNA: TGTGCCAGCAGTCAGAACAGGGTTGGTGAAGCTTTCTTT
CDR3 length: 13
V gene: TRBV3-1/TRBV3-2
clone size: .
D gene: .
J gene: TRBJ1-1

CDR3 protein: CASSLESGGFYEQYF
CDR3 DNA: TGTGCCAGCAGCTTAGAATCGGGGGGATTTTACGAGCAGTACTTC
CDR3 length: 15
V gene: TRBV7-2
clone size: .
D gene: TRBD2
J gene: TRBJ2-7

CDR3 protein: CASSEQGSYGYTF
CDR3 DNA: TGTGCCAGCAGCGAACAGGGCAGCTATGGCTACACCTTC
CDR3 length: 13
V gene: TRBV9
clone size: .
D gene: .
J gene: TRBJ1-2

CDR3 protein: CASSPVAGVITNEQFF
CDR3 DNA: TGTGCCAGCAGCCCAGTAGCGGGAGTTATCACCAATGAGCAGTTCTTC
CDR3 length: 16
V gene: TRBV7-3
clone size: .
D gene: TRBD2
J gene: TRBJ2-1

CDR3 protein: CASSLSQDSYGYTF
CDR3 DNA: TGTGCCAGCAGTTTATCCCAGGACTCCTATGGCTACACCTTC
CDR3 length: 14
V gene: TRBV28
clone size: .
D gene: .
J gene: TRBJ1-2

CDR3 protein: CASSYRTPLYGYTF
CDR3 DNA: TGTGCCAGCAGTTACAGGACACCTCTCTATGGCTACACCTTC
CDR3 length: 14
V gene: TRBV6-5
clone size: .
D gene: .
J gene: TRBJ1-2

CDR3 protein: CASSEGGLAGGEQYF
CDR3 DNA: TGTGCCAGCAGTGAAGGAGGACTAGCGGGAGGCGAGCAGTACTTC
CDR3 length: 15
V gene: TRBV2
clone size: .
D gene: TRBD2
J gene: TRBJ2-7

CDR3 protein: CASSGRTGATQYF
CDR3 DNA: TGTGCCAGCAGTGGACGGACAGGGGCGACCCAGTACTTC
CDR3 length: 13
V gene: TRBV6-2/TRBV6-3
clone size: .
D gene: TRBD1
J gene: TRBJ2-5

CDR3 protein: CASSPGQGEQFF
CDR3 DNA: TGTGCCAGTAGTCCGGGACAGGGAGAGCAGTTCTTC
CDR3 length: 12
V gene: TRBV19
clone size: .
D gene: TRBD1
J gene: TRBJ2-1

CDR3 protein: CASSYRYSGRINEQYF
CDR3 DNA: TGTGCCAGCAGTTACCGGTATAGCGGGAGGATAAACGAGCAGTACTTC
CDR3 length: 16
V gene: TRBV27
clone size: .
D gene: TRBD2
J gene: TRBJ2-7

CDR3 protein: CASSLGTGDQPQHF
CDR3 DNA: TGTGCCAGCAGCCTCGGGACAGGTGACCAGCCCCAGCATTTT
CDR3 length: 14
V gene: TRBV27
clone size: .
D gene: TRBD1
J gene: TRBJ1-5

CDR3 protein: CASTAQGGGQETQYF
CDR3 DNA: TGTGCCAGCACCGCTCAGGGGGGCGGACAAGAGACCCAGTACTTC
CDR3 length: 15
V gene: TRBV2
clone size: .
D gene: .
J gene: TRBJ2-5

CDR3 protein: CASSDSQYSYNSPLHF
CDR3 DNA: TGTGCCAGCAGTGACTCACAGTACTCCTATAATTCACCCCTCCACTTT
CDR3 length: 16
V gene: TRBV6-4
clone size: .
D gene: .
J gene: TRBJ1-6

CDR3 protein: CASSQESSAGSPLHF
CDR3 DNA: TGTGCCAGCAGCCAAGAGTCATCCGCGGGGTCACCCCTCCACTTT
CDR3 length: 15
V gene: TRBV3-1/TRBV3-2
clone size: .
D gene: .
J gene: TRBJ1-6

CDR3 protein: CASSLRRVDNEQFF
CDR3 DNA: TGTGCCAGCAGTTTACGCAGGGTAGACAATGAGCAGTTCTTC
CDR3 length: 14
V gene: TRBV27
clone size: .
D gene: .
J gene: TRBJ2-1

CDR3 protein: CASSGTAAITDTQYF
CDR3 DNA: TGCGCCAGCAGCGGAACGGCGGCAATCACAGATACGCAGTATTTT
CDR3 length: 15
V gene: TRBV5-1
clone size: .
D gene: .
J gene: TRBJ2-3

CDR3 protein: CATSSGGTGGNQPQHF
CDR3 DNA: TGTGCCACCAGCAGCGGGGGGACAGGGGGCAATCAGCCCCAGCATTTT
CDR3 length: 16
V gene: TRBV15
clone size: few
D gene: TRBD1
J gene: TRBJ1-5

CDR3 protein: CASRDSFRAFF
CDR3 DNA: TGTGCCAGCAGAGACAGTTTCAGGGCTTTCTTT
CDR3 length: 11
V gene: TRBV6-5
clone size: .
D gene: .
J gene: TRBJ1-1

CDR3 protein: CASSLTTDQPQHF
CDR3 DNA: TGTGCCAGCAGCTTAACGACAGATCAGCCCCAGCATTTT
CDR3 length: 13
V gene: TRBV7-3
clone size: .
D gene: .
J gene: TRBJ1-5

CDR3 protein: CASTEAGSGNTIYF
CDR3 DNA: TGTGCCAGCACCGAAGCGGGGTCCGGAAACACCATATATTTT
CDR3 length: 14
V gene: TRBV28
clone size: .
D gene: .
J gene: TRBJ1-3

CDR3 protein: CASSHIRVGEGYTF
CDR3 DNA: TGTGCCAGCAGCCACATCCGGGTGGGAGAAGGCTACACCTTC
CDR3 length: 14
V gene: TRBV7-8
clone size: .
D gene: .
J gene: TRBJ1-2

CDR3 protein: CASSSLTGGSPLHF
CDR3 DNA: TGTGCCAGCAGTTCCTTAACAGGGGGATCACCCCTCCACTTT
CDR3 length: 14
V gene: TRBV27
clone size: few
D gene: TRBD1
J gene: TRBJ1-6

CDR3 protein: CASSPGTSEFF
CDR3 DNA: TGTGCCAGCAGTCCCGGGACATCGGAGTTCTTC
CDR3 length: 11
V gene: TRBV12-3/TRBV12-4
clone size: .
D gene: .
J gene: TRBJ2-1

CDR3 protein: CASMKQGNTEAFF
CDR3 DNA: TGTGCCAGCATGAAACAGGGGAACACTGAAGCTTTCTTT
CDR3 length: 13
V gene: TRBV28
clone size: .
D gene: .
J gene: TRBJ1-1

CDR3 protein: CACPGQSNYGYTF
CDR3 DNA: TGTGCCTGTCCAGGACAGTCTAACTATGGCTACACCTTC
CDR3 length: 13
V gene: TRBV30
clone size: .
D gene: .
J gene: TRBJ1-2

CDR3 protein: CASHTDGQGTQPQHF
CDR3 DNA: TGTGCCAGTCATACGGACGGACAGGGGACTCAGCCCCAGCATTTT
CDR3 length: 15
V gene: TRBV19
clone size: .
D gene: TRBD1
J gene: TRBJ1-5

CDR3 protein: CASSFPREGPYEQYF
CDR3 DNA: TGTGCCAGCAGCTTCCCCCGGGAGGGCCCCTACGAGCAGTACTTC
CDR3 length: 15
V gene: TRBV11-2
clone size: .
D gene: TRBD2
J gene: TRBJ2-7

CDR3 protein: CASSLRQGHTDTQYF
CDR3 DNA: TGTGCCAGCAGTTTAAGGCAGGGACACACAGATACGCAGTATTTT
CDR3 length: 15
V gene: TRBV28
clone size: .
D gene: .
J gene: TRBJ2-3

CDR3 protein: CASSLIQGEVYDEQYF
CDR3 DNA: TGTGCCAGCAGCTTAATCCAGGGGGAGGTATACGACGAGCAGTACTTC
CDR3 length: 16
V gene: TRBV7-9
clone size: .
D gene: .
J gene: TRBJ2-7

CDR3 protein: CATSDTSGRANSETQYF
CDR3 DNA: TGTGCCACCAGTGACACTAGCGGGAGGGCCAATTCAGAGACCCAGTACTTC
CDR3 length: 17
V gene: TRBV24-1
clone size: .
D gene: TRBD2
J gene: TRBJ2-5

CDR3 protein: CASSLGMEEALNGYTF
CDR3 DNA: TGTGCCAGCAGCCTAGGTATGGAAGAGGCATTGAATGGCTACACCTTC
CDR3 length: 16
V gene: TRBV7-9
clone size: many
D gene: .
J gene: TRBJ1-2

CDR3 protein: CASSSVLGGRDTQYF
CDR3 DNA: TGTGCCAGCAGCTCGGTCCTAGGGGGCAGAGATACGCAGTATTTT
CDR3 length: 15
V gene: TRBV11-2
clone size: .
D gene: TRBD1
J gene: TRBJ2-3

CDR3 protein: CASSSQTGTNTEAFF
CDR3 DNA: TGCGCCAGCAGCTCCCAGACAGGAACGAACACTGAAGCTTTCTTT
CDR3 length: 15
V gene: TRBV5-1
clone size: .
D gene: .
J gene: TRBJ1-1

CDR3 protein: CASSSQKEPQHF
CDR3 DNA: TGTGCCAGCAGCAGTCAGAAAGAGCCCCAGCATTTT
CDR3 length: 12
V gene: TRBV21-1
clone size: .
D gene: .
J gene: TRBJ1-5

CDR3 protein: CASSWGMNTEAFF
CDR3 DNA: TGTGCCAGCAGTTGGGGCATGAACACTGAAGCTTTCTTT
CDR3 length: 13
V gene: TRBV27
clone size: few
D gene: .
J gene: TRBJ1-1

CDR3 protein: CSASTTSGGLGDTQYF
CDR3 DNA: TGCAGTGCTAGTACGACTAGCGGGGGCCTAGGAGATACGCAGTATTTT
CDR3 length: 16
V gene: TRBV20-1
clone size: .
D gene: TRBD2
J gene: TRBJ2-3

CDR3 protein: CASWDTPNTEAFF
CDR3 DNA: TGTGCCAGCTGGGACACTCCGAACACTGAAGCTTTCTTT
CDR3 length: 13
V gene: TRBV5-4
clone size: .
D gene: .
J gene: TRBJ1-1

CDR3 protein: CASSIQGTWEQPQHF
CDR3 DNA: TGTGCCAGTAGTATACAGGGAACGTGGGAACAGCCCCAGCATTTT
CDR3 length: 15
V gene: TRBV19
clone size: few
D gene: .
J gene: TRBJ1-5

CDR3 protein: CASSSLRGVFTDTQYF
CDR3 DNA: TGCGCCAGCAGCTCGCTACGGGGGGTCTTCACAGATACGCAGTATTTT
CDR3 length: 16
V gene: TRBV5-1
clone size: .
D gene: TRBD2
J gene: TRBJ2-3

CDR3 protein: CASSASATNEKLFF
CDR3 DNA: TGTGCCAGCAGCGCCAGCGCAACTAATGAAAAACTGTTTTTT
CDR3 length: 14
V gene: TRBV9
clone size: .
D gene: .
J gene: TRBJ1-4